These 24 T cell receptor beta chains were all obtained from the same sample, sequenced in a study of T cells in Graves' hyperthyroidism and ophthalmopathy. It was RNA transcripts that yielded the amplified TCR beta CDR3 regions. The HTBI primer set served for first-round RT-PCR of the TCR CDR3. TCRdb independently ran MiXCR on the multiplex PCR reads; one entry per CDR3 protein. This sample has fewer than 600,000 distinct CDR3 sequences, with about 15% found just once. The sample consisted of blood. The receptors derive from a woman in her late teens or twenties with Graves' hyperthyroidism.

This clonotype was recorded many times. The CDR3 loop reads CASSPRVEGAEAFF. CDR3 DNA: TGTGCCAGCAGCCCGAGGGTCGAGGGGGCTGAAGCTTTCTTT. V and J are TRBV3-1 and TRBJ1-1; D may be TRBD1 (6 bases). Germline V gene sequence: CDR1 LGHDT, CDR2 YNNKEL (reference sequence). The CDR3 length is 14 residues. V dropped 4 bases and J dropped 6 bases, with 15 bases sitting between them.

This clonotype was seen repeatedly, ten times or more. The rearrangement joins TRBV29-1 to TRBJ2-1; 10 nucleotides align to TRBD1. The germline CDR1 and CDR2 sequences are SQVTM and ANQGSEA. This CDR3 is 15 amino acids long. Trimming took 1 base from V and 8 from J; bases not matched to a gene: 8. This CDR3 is CSVEAGTGVSYEQFF. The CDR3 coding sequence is TGCAGCGTTGAAGCGGGGACAGGGGTTTCGTATGAGCAGTTCTTC.

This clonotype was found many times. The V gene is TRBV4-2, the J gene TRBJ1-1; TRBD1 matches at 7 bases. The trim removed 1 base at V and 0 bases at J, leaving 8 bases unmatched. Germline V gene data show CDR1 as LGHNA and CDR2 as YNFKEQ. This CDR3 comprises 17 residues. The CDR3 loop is CASSQARRGQVNTEAFF. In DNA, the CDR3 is TGTGCCAGCAGCCAAGCCCGTAGGGGGCAGGTGAACACTGAAGCTTTCTTT.

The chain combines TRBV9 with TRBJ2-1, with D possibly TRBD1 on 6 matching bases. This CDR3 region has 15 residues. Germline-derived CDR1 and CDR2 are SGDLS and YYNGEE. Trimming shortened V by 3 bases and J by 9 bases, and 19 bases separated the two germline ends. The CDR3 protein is CASSGPAAGVGEQFF. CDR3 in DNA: TGTGCCAGCAGCGGCCCAGCGGCAGGGGTTGGTGAGCAGTTCTTC.

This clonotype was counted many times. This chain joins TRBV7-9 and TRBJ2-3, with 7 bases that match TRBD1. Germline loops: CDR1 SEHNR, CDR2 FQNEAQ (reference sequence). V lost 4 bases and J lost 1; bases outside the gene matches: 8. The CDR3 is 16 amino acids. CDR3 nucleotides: TGTGCCAGCAGCTCAACAGTCGACAGGGGCACAGATACGCAGTATTTT. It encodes CASSSTVDRGTDTQYF.

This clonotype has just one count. CDR3 DNA sequence: TGTGCCAGCTCTCCCTCGAGGGCAACTAATGAAAAACTGTTTTTT. Translation gives CASSPSRATNEKLFF. The chain recombines TRBV18 with TRBJ1-4; no firm D call. The CDR3 has 15 amino acids. The V end lost 6 bases, the J end lost 0 bases, and 11 bases lay between the germline ends. Germline V lookup: CDR1 KGHSH, CDR2 LQKENI. Full variable domain (missing parts from reference TRBV18 and TRBJ1-4): NAGVMQNPRHLVRRRGQEARLRCSPMKGHSHVYWYRQLPEEGLKFMVYLQKENIIDESGMPKERFSAEFPKEGPSILRIQQVVRGDSAAYFCASSPSRATNEKLFFGSGTQLSVL.

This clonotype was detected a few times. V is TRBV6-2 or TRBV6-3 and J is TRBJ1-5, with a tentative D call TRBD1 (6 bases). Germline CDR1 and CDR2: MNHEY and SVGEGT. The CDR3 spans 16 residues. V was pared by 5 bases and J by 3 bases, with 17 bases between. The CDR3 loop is CASSQPQGSSNQPQHF. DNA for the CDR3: TGTGCCAGCAGTCAGCCGCAGGGGTCCTCCAATCAGCCCCAGCATTTT.

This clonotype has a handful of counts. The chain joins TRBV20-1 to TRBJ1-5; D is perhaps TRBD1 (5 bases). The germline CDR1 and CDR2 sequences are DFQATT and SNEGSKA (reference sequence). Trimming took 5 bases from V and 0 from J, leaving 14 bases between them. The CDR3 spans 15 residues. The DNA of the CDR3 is TGCAGTGCTGTAGGTGGGACGGATAGCAATCAGCCCCAGCATTTT. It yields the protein CSAVGGTDSNQPQHF.

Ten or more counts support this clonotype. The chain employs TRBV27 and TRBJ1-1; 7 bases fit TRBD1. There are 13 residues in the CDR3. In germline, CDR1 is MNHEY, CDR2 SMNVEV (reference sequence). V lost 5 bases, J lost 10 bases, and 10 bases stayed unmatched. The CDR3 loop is CASSPYQGVGAFF. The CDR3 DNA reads TGTGCCAGCAGTCCTTACCAGGGGGTGGGAGCTTTCTTT.

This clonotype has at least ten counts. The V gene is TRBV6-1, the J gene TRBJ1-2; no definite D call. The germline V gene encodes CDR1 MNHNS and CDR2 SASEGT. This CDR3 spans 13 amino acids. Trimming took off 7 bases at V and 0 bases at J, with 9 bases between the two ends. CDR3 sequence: CASIMAANYGYTF. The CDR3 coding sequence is TGTGCCAGCATCATGGCAGCTAACTATGGCTACACCTTC.

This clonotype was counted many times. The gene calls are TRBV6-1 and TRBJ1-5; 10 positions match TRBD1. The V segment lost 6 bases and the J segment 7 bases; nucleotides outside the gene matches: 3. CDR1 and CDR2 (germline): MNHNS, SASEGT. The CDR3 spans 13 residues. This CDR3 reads CASSQTGGQPQHF. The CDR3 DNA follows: TGTGCCAGCAGCCAGACAGGGGGCCAGCCCCAGCATTTT.

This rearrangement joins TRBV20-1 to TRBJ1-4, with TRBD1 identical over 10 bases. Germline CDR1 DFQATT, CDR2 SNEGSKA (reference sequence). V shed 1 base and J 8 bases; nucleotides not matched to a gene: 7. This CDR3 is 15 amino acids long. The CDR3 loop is CSARGPGQGREKLFF. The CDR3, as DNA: TGCAGTGCTAGAGGCCCGGGACAGGGGCGCGAAAAACTGTTTTTT.

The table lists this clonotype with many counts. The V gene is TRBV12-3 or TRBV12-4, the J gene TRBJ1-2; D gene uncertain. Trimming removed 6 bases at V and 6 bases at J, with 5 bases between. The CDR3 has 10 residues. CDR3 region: CASRGDGYTF. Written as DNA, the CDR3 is TGTGCCAGCAGGGGCGATGGCTACACCTTC.

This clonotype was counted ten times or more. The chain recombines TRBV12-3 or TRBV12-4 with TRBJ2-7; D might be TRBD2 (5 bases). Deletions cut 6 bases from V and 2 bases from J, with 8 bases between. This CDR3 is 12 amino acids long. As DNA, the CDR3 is TGTGCCAGCAGCGGAGCGGCCTACGAGCAGTACTTC. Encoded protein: CASSGAAYEQYF.

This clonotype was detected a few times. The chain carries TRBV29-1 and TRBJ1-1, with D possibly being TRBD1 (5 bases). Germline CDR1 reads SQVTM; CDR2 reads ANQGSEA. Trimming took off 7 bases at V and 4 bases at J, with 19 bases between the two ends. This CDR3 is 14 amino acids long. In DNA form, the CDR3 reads TGCAGCGCCCGAGGGGCACGGAGGGGCACTGAAGCTTTCTTT. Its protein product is CSARGARRGTEAFF.

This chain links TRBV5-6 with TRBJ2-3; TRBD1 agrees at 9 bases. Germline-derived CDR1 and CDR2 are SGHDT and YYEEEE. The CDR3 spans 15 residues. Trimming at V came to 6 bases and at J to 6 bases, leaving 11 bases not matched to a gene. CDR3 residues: CASTFGTGYWDTQYF. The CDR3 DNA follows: TGTGCCAGCACATTCGGGACAGGGTATTGGGATACGCAGTATTTT.

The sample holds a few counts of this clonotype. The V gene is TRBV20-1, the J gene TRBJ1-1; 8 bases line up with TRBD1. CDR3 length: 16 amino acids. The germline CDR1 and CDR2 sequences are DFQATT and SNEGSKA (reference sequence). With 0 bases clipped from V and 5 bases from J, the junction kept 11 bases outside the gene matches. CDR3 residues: CSARDLQGVIRTEAFF. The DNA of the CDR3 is TGCAGTGCTAGAGATTTACAGGGGGTCATAAGAACTGAAGCTTTCTTT.

The CDR3 here is CAWSRQGVGSPLHF. The CDR3 DNA reads as TGTGCCTGGAGCCGACAGGGGGTGGGCTCACCCCTCCACTTT. This chain joins TRBV30 and TRBJ1-6; 9 positions match TRBD1. This CDR3 is 14 amino acids long. J lost 10 bases, V lost 3 bases, and 7 bases had no gene match. CDR1 and CDR2 (germline): GTSNPN, SVGIG (reference sequence).

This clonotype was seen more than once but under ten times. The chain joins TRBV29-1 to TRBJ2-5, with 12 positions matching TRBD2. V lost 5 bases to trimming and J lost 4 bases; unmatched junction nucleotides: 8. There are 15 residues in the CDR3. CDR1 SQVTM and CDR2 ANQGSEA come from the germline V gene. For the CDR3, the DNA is TGCAGCGTTATAAGACCTAGCGGGAGGGGAGAGACCCAGTACTTC. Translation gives CSVIRPSGRGETQYF.

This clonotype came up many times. The CDR3 protein is CASSFRVAGMHEQFF. CDR3 in DNA: TGTGCCAGCAGTTTCAGGGTAGCGGGAATGCATGAGCAGTTCTTC. The rearrangement uses TRBV12-3 or TRBV12-4 and TRBJ2-1; TRBD2 matches at 8 bases. Unmatched junction bases numbered 9, after V lost 3 bases and J lost 8 bases. This CDR3 has 15 residues.

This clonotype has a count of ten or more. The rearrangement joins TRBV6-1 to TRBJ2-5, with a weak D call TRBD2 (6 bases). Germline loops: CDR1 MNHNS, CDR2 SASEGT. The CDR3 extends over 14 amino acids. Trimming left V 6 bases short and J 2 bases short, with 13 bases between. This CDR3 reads CASSPVGGQETQYF. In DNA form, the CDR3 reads TGTGCCAGCAGCCCCGTTGGGGGGCAAGAGACCCAGTACTTC.

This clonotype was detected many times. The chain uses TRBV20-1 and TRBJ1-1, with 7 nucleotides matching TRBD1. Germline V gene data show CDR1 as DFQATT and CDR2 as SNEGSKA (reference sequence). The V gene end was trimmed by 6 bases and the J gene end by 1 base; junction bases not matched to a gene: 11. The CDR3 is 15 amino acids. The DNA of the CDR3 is TGCAGTGCCCCGCTCCCGGGACAGTGGAACACTGAAGCTTTCTTT. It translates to CSAPLPGQWNTEAFF.

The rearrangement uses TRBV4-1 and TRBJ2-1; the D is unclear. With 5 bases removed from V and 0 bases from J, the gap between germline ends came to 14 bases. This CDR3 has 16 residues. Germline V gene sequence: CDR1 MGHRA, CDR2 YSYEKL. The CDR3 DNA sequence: TGCGCCAGCAGCGCCCGGCACGAAGGCTCCTACAATGAGCAGTTCTTC. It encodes CASSARHEGSYNEQFF.

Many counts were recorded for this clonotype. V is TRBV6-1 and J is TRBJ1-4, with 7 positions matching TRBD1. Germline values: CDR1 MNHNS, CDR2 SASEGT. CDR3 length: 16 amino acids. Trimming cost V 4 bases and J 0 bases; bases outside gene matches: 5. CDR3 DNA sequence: TGTGCCAGCAGTGTGGCAGGGGGTACAACTAATGAAAAACTGTTTTTT. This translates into CASSVAGGTTNEKLFF.